The sequence of this T cell receptor beta chain was determined in a study of blood T cells in healthy people across ages. This CDR3 is 16 amino acids long. CDR1 SGHRS and CDR2 YFSETQ come from the germline V gene. Extraction yielded at least 6 micrograms of total RNA per sample. Using a J-beta primer mix together with a sample-barcoded 5' primer, a second PCR was run for 7 to 11 cycles. MiXCR was run by TCRdb on the 5' RACE reads, yielding one entry per CDR3 protein. Here the sample spans hundreds of thousands of distinct CDR3 sequences, about 29% being singletons. The sample also formed part of further work on T cells of mothers and their children. That paper notes: A few mothers and their six children, all healthy Caucasians, donated.

The chain couples TRBV5-1 to TRBJ2-1; 8 bases are a match to TRBD1. The J call may be incorrect, as the DNA end agrees better with TRBJ2-7. Specimen: blood. The clonotype was recovered from a boy aged 2 to 10 in good health. CDR3 sequence (DNA): TGCGCCAGCAGCTTACCGACAGGGGCCCCTGTCTACGAGCAGTACTTC. It codes for CASSLPTGAPVYEQYF.